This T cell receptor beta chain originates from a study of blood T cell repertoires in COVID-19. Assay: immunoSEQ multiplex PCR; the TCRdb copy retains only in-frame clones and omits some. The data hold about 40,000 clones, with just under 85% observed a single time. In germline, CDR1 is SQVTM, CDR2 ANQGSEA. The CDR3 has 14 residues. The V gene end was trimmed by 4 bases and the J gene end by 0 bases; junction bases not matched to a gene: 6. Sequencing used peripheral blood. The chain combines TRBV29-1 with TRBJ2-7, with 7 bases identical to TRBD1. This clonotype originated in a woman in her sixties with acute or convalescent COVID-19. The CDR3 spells CSVVLGGLSYEQYF. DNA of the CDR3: TGCAGCGTTGTTTTAGGGGGCCTCTCCTACGAGCAGTACTTC.